This T cell receptor beta chain was sequenced during a study of CD8+ T cells in alopecia areata. The germline CDR1 and CDR2 sequences are LGHNT and FRNRAP. Trimming stripped 5 bases from V and 7 bases from J, with 10 bases between. The CDR3 runs to 12 residues. Isolated RNA was reverse transcribed into cDNA used as the sequencing template. Sequencing used immunoSEQ multiplex PCR; TCRdb keeps in-frame clones, though not all of them. Here the sample spans some 150,000 clones, roughly 66% being singletons. Note on this clone: As yet, its antigen is unknown.

General study points: The study found TCR sharing across patients less clear than in mice, possibly for HLA reasons. Alopecia totalis/universalis scalp especially showed more expanded CD8+ clones than normal scalp.

V gene TRBV12-5 combines with J gene TRBJ2-3; D may be TRBD1 or TRBD2 (6 bases each). The sequenced sample was CD8+ T cells sorted from blood, obtained at week 0. The clonotype comes from a human donor with alopecia areata. The CDR3 region is CASGPGAYTQYF. The DNA for the CDR3 is TGTGCTAGTGGTCCGGGGGCTTATACGCAGTATTTT. Looking up the rest from reference TRBV12-5 and TRBJ2-3 gives the full variable domain: DARVTQTPRHKVTEMGQEVTMRCQPILGHNTVFWYRQTMMQGLELLAYFRNRAPLDDSGMPKDRFSAEMPDATLATLKIQPSEPRDSAVYFCASGPGAYTQYFGPGTRLTVL.